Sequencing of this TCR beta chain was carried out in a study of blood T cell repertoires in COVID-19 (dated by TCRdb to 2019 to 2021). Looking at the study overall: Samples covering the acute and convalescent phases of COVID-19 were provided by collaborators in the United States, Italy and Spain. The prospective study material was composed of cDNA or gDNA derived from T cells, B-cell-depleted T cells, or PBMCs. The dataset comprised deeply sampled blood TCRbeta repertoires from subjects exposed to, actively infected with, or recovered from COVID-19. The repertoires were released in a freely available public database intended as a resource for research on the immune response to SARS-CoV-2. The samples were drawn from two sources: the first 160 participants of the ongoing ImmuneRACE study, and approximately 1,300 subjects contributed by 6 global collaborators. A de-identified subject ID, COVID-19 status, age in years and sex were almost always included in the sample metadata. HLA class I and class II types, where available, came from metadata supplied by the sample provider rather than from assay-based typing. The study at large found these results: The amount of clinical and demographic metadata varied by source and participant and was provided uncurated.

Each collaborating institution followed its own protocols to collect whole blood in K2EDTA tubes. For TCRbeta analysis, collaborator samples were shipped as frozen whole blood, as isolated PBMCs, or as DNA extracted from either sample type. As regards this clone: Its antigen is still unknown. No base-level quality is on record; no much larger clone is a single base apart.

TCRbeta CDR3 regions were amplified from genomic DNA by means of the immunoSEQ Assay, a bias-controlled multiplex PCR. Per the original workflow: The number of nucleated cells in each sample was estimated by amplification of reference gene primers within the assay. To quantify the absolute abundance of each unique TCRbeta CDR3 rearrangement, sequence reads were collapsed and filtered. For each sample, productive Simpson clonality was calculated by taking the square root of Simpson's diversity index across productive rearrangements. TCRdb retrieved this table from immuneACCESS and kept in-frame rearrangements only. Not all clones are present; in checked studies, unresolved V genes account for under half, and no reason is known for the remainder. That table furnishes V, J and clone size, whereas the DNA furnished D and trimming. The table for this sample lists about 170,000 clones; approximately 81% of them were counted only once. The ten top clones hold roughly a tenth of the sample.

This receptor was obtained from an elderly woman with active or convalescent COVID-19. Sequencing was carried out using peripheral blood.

Here the CDR3 is given as CASRGGLAGVGEQFF. The bases read TGTGCCAGCAGGGGCGGACTAGCGGGAGTAGGTGAGCAGTTCTTC. The rearrangement joined TRBV2 to TRBJ2-1; TRBD2 aligns with 13 central bases. CDR1 SNHLY and CDR2 FYNNEI are derived from the germline V gene. The junction shows trimming of 6 bases on V and 9 bases on J, and the gene matches do not reach 8 bases of it. The CDR3 sequence holds 15 residues, the cysteine and phenylalanine included. Only CDR3 DNA remains: 45 bases, in frame from the first base.